Sequencing of this TCR beta chain was carried out in a study of PD-1 blockade in classical Hodgkin lymphoma. At the level of the study: Patients were given intravenous nivolumab, 3 mg/kg, every 2 weeks.

All trial patients relapsed after autologous stem cell transplantation. The CDR3 spans 13 residues. Germline CDR1 SGDLS, CDR2 YYNGEE. The trim removed 4 bases at V and 7 bases at J, leaving 3 bases unmatched. In its sample, this clone was seen a few times. The data were produced by immunoSEQ multiplex PCR, yet TCRdb's version contains in-frame clones alone and is incomplete. The sample holds over 20,000 clones; around three quarters are singletons and the top ten take 17%. The origin of this receptor is a human donor with classical Hodgkin lymphoma. This chain links TRBV9 with TRBJ1-5, with TRBD1 matching 9 bases. Sequenced material: peripheral blood mononuclear cells (PBMCs), taken before the second cycle of nivolumab. CDR3 DNA sequence: TGTGCCAGCAGCTTGGACAGGGGACAGCCCCAGCATTTT. It encodes CASSLDRGQPQHF. Based on the CDR3 plus reference TRBV9 and TRBJ1-5, the full variable domain is DSGVTQTPKHLITATGQRVTLRCSPRSGDLSVYWYQQSLDQGLQFLIQYYNGEERAKGNILERFSAQQFPDLHSELNLSSLELGDSALYFCASSLDRGQPQHFGDGTRLSIL.